This T cell receptor (beta chain) was documented in a study of cytomegalovirus exposure and HLA in healthy donors. Findings and caveats of the study: Reported findings show TCR beta sequences accurately forecast HLA-A and HLA-B alleles in most subjects. The authors later found most CMV-associated TCR beta chains appeared HLA-restricted. A cluster of highly shared sequence variants was likely a sequencing artifact.

Although they were nominally healthy when sampled, donors likely had unrecorded immune exposures. V was trimmed by 0 bases and J by 4 bases, leaving 11 bases between them. The germline V gene encodes CDR1 SGHRS and CDR2 YFSETQ. This CDR3 contains 15 residues. About this clone: The antigen remains unidentified.

The study ran its PCR with 60 Vbeta and 13 Jbeta primers. Profiling relied on immunoSEQ multiplex PCR, and the TCRdb table lists in-frame clones only, not all of them. Of about 120,000 clones listed, roughly 85% are singletons. The sequencing input was PBMCs. This TCR was sampled from a woman aged 40 to 50 in good health and CMV-seropositive. The rearrangement uses TRBV5-1 and TRBJ1-3; D possibly corresponds to TRBD1 (5 bases). CDR3 sequence: CASSLALGAGNTIYF. The CDR3 DNA reads TGCGCCAGCAGCTTGGCCTTAGGGGCAGGAAACACCATATATTTT.